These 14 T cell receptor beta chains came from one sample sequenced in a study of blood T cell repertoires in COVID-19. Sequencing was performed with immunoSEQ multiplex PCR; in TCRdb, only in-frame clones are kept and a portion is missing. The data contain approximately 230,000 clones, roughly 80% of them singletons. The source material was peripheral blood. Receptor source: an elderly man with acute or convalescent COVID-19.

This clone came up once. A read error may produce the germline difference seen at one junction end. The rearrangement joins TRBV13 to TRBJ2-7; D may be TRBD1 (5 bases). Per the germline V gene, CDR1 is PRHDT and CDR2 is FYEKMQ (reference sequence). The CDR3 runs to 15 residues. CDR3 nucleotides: TGTGCCAGCAGCTTAGACAGGATGAGCTCCTACGGGCAGTACTTC. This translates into CASSLDRMSSYGQYF. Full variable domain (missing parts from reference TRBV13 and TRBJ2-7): AAGVIQSPRHLIKEKRETATLKCYPIPRHDTVYWYQQGPGQDPQFLISFYEKMQSDKGSIPDRFSAQQFSDYHSELNMSSLELGDSALYFCASSLDRMSSYGQYFGPGTRLTVT.

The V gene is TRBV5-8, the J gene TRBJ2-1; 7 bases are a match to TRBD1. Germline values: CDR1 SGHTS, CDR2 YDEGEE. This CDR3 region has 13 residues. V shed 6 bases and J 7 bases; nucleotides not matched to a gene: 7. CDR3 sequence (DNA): TGTGCCAGCACTCGACAGGGACGGAATGAGCAGTTCTTC. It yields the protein CASTRQGRNEQFF.

The CDR3 coding sequence is TGTGCCACCAGTGGACCGACTGGTAGCTCCTACAATGAGCAGTTCTTC. Amino acid sequence: CATSGPTGSSYNEQFF. The chain links TRBV24-1 to TRBJ2-1, with D unclear. Trimming cost V 5 bases and J 0 bases, with 13 bases left between them. Germline-derived CDR1 and CDR2 are KGHDR and SFDVKD. The CDR3 is made up of 16 amino acids.

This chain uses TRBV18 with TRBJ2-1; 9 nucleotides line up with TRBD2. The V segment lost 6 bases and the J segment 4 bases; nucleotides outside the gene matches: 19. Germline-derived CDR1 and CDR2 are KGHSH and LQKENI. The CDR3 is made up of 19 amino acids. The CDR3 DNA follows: TGTGCCAGCTCTTCCCGACAGGGATCGGGACTAGCATCATACAATGAGCAGTTCTTC. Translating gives CASSSRQGSGLASYNEQFF.

The CDR3 DNA is TGTGCCAGCTCACCAAGGGGACAGGTTTATAATTCACCCCTCCACTTT. Amino acids: CASSPRGQVYNSPLHF. The chain couples TRBV18 to TRBJ1-6, with 8 bases identical to TRBD1. Germline trimming cut 2 bases from V and 4 bases from J; bases unmatched to any gene: 4. This CDR3 spans 16 amino acids. Germline V CDR1 and CDR2: KGHSH, LQKENI.

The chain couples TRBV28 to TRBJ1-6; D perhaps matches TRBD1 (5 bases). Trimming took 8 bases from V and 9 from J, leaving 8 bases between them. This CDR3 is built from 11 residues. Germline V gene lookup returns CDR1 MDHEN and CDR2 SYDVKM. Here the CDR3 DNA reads TGTGCCAGCCGGGGGGTTTCACCCCTCCACTTT. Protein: CASRGVSPLHF. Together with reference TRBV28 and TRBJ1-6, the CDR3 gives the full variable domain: DVKVTQSSRYLVKRTGEKVFLECVQDMDHENMFWYRQDPGLGLRLIYFSYDVKMKEKGDIPEGYSVSREKKERFSLILESASTNQTSMYLCASRGVSPLHFGNGTRLTVT.

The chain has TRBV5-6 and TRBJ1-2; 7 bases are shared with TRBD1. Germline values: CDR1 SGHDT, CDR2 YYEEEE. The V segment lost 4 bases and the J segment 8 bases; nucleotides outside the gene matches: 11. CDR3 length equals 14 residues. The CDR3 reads CASSMMGQPPGYTF. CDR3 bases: TGTGCCAGCAGCATGATGGGACAGCCCCCGGGCTACACCTTC. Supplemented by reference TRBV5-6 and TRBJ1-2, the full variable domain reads DAGVTQSPTHLIKTRGQQVTLRCSPKSGHDTVSWYQQALGQGPQFIFQYYEEEERQRGNFPDRFSGHQFPNYSSELNVNALLLGDSALYLCASSMMGQPPGYTFGSGTRLTVV.

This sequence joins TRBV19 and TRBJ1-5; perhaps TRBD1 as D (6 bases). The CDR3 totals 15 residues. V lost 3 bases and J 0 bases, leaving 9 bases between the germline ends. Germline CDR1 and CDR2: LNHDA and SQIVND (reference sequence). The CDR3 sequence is CASSIRTVSNQPQHF. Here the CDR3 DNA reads TGTGCCAGTAGTATTCGGACAGTTAGCAATCAGCCCCAGCATTTT.

The CDR3 is CASTVGQGSYGYTF. The CDR3 bases are TGCGCCAGCACTGTTGGACAGGGGAGCTATGGCTACACCTTC. The rearrangement joins TRBV5-1 to TRBJ1-2; 9 bases align to TRBD1. The V segment lost 6 bases and the J segment 4 bases; nucleotides outside the gene matches: 7. Germline V lookup: CDR1 SGHRS, CDR2 YFSETQ. This CDR3 has 14 residues.

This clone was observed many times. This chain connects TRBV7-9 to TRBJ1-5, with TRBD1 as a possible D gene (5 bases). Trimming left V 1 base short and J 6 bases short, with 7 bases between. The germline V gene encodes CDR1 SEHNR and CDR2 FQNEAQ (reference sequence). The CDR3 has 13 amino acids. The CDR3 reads CASSLEGVQPQHF. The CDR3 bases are TGTGCCAGCAGCTTAGAAGGGGTTCAGCCCCAGCATTTT.

Here the CDR3 reads CASTDSSSYEQYF. DNA for the CDR3: TGCGCCAGCACGGACTCGAGCTCCTACGAGCAGTACTTC. The chain recombines TRBV5-1 with TRBJ2-7, with D possibly TRBD2 on 5 matching bases. This CDR3 comprises 13 residues. CDR1 and CDR2 (germline): SGHRS, YFSETQ. Trimming stripped 6 bases from V and 0 bases from J, with 10 bases between.

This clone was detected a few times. DNA for the CDR3: TGTGCCACCAGCAGAGGAGGGGGCTGGCAAGAGACCCAGTACTTC. It yields the protein CATSRGGGWQETQYF. This chain links TRBV15 with TRBJ2-5, with 7 bases identical to TRBD1. The CDR3 is 15 residues long. V lost 1 base and J lost 2; bases outside the gene matches: 4. Germline CDR1 and CDR2: LNHNV and YYDKDF (reference sequence).

CDR3 region: CASSPSSTGLNYGYTF. DNA for the CDR3: TGTGCCAGCAGCCCCTCTTCGACAGGGCTAAACTATGGCTACACCTTC. The chain employs TRBV3-1 (or the pseudogene TRBV3-2) and TRBJ1-2; 7 bases agree with TRBD1. CDR1 LGHDT and CDR2 YNNKEL come from the germline V gene (reference sequence). The CDR3 spans 16 residues. The J segment lost 2 bases and the V segment lost 4 bases, leaving 10 bases of the junction unmatched.

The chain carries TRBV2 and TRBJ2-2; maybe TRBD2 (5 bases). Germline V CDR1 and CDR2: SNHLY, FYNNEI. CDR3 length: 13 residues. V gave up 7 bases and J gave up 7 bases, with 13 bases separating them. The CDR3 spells CASTVIGSGELFF. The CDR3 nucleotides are TGTGCCAGCACGGTGATAGGGAGCGGGGAGCTGTTTTTT. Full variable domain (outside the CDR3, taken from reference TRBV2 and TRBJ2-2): EPEVTQTPSHQVTQMGQEVILRCVPISNHLYFYWYRQILGQKVEFLVSFYNNEISEKSEIFDDQFSVERPDGSNFTLKIRSTKLEDSAMYFCASTVIGSGELFFGEGSRLTVL.